Each of the 15 T cell receptor beta chains below was sequenced from the same sample in a study of T cells after yellow fever vaccination. Each CDR3 protein gets one entry after TCRdb re-called the 5' RACE reads with MiXCR. The table shows a few hundred thousand distinct CDR3 sequences, with about 6.9% occurring only once. Sequencing was performed on PBMCs, taken about 49 days after the first yellow fever vaccination. These receptors were collected from a man aged 18-30 years who received the YFV17D yellow fever vaccine.

V and J are TRBV3-1 and TRBJ2-2, with TRBD2 matching over 7 bases. The trim removed 0 bases at V and 5 bases at J, leaving 12 bases unmatched. This CDR3 has 18 amino acids. Looked up from germline, CDR1 is LGHDT and CDR2 is YNNKEL (reference sequence). The CDR3 loop is CASSQDSVLAATTGELFF. The CDR3 DNA is TGTGCCAGCAGCCAAGATTCGGTCCTAGCGGCGACTACCGGGGAGCTGTTTTTT.

The chain recombines TRBV6-5 with TRBJ2-2; 7 positions agree with TRBD2. Germline V lookup: CDR1 MNHEY, CDR2 SVGAGI. The trim removed 2 bases at V and 5 bases at J, leaving 2 bases unmatched. This CDR3 is 14 amino acids long. CDR3 bases: TGTGCCAGCAGTTACAAGGGAGGGACCGGGGAGCTGTTTTTT. Translated, it gives CASSYKGGTGELFF.

This clonotype was observed a few times. The rearrangement joins TRBV20-1 to TRBJ1-1; possibly TRBD1 for D (5 bases). V was clipped by 3 bases and J by 3 bases, with 17 bases between them. This CDR3 spans 15 amino acids. Germline V gives CDR1 DFQATT, CDR2 SNEGSKA (reference sequence). CDR3: CSASLQGRVYTEAFF. The CDR3 nucleotides are TGCAGTGCTAGTTTGCAGGGTCGAGTGTACACTGAAGCTTTCTTT.

This clonotype has only a few counts. The J gene is TRBJ1-2, the V gene TRBV6-1; D is uncertain. V was pared by 8 bases and J by 0 bases, with 10 bases between. The CDR3 is made up of 13 amino acids. Germline CDR1 MNHNS, CDR2 SASEGT. CDR3 DNA sequence: TGTGCCAGCCGGGCGGATCCTAACTATGGCTACACCTTC. It specifies CASRADPNYGYTF.

This clonotype was counted a few times. V gene TRBV5-6 combines with J gene TRBJ2-1; D may be TRBD1 (6 bases). The CDR3 is made up of 12 amino acids. V was pared by 2 bases and J by 9 bases, with 9 bases between. Germline loops: CDR1 SGHDT, CDR2 YYEEEE. The CDR3 nucleotides read TGTGCCAGCAGCTTAAGCAGGGGTGAGCAGTTCTTC. Translating gives CASSLSRGEQFF.

The chain is built from TRBV7-9 and TRBJ2-2; D remains ambiguous. CDR1 SEHNR and CDR2 FQNEAQ come from the germline V gene (reference sequence). V was cut by 5 bases and J by 4 bases, with 11 bases left in between. The CDR3 has 14 residues. This CDR3 is CASSPTVSTGELFF. CDR3 bases: TGTGCCAGCAGCCCAACAGTTTCCACCGGGGAGCTGTTTTTT.

The J gene is TRBJ2-7, the V gene TRBV18, with 7 nucleotides matching TRBD1. The CDR3 has 12 residues. Trimming cost V 5 bases and J 4 bases; bases outside gene matches: 2. CDR1 and CDR2 (germline): KGHSH, LQKENI. CDR3 loop: CASSETGYEQYV. The CDR3 DNA sequence: TGTGCCAGCTCAGAGACAGGGTACGAGCAGTACGTC.

This chain joins TRBV29-1 and TRBJ1-4, with 8 bases aligning to TRBD1. V shed 7 bases and J 8 bases; nucleotides not matched to a gene: 12. Germline V gene data show CDR1 as SQVTM and CDR2 as ANQGSEA. The CDR3 length is 14 residues. The CDR3 nucleotides are TGCAGCGCGGGACAGGCCGCGGTACGGGAAAAACTGTTTTTT. Translation: CSAGQAAVREKLFF.

The chain employs TRBV5-1 and TRBJ2-2; the match to TRBD2 covers 8 bases. V shed 7 bases, J shed 5 bases, and the junction held 7 bases outside the gene matches. The CDR3 runs 14 residues. Germline assignment: CDR1 SGHRS and CDR2 YFSETQ. The CDR3 DNA sequence: TGCGCCAGCGCCGGGACTAGTGGAACCGGGGAGCTGTTTTTT. Encoded protein: CASAGTSGTGELFF.

This clonotype was found many times. The chain has TRBV18 and TRBJ2-7; D is uncertain. This CDR3 spans 11 amino acids. The germline gives CDR1 KGHSH, CDR2 LQKENI. V gave up 3 bases and J gave up 6 bases, with 6 bases separating them. The CDR3 loop is CASSPNGEQYV. Written as DNA, the CDR3 is TGTGCCAGCTCACCGAACGGCGAGCAGTACGTC.

The CDR3 nucleotides are TGCGCCAGCAGCTTGTTTGCCGCGGACGGTGAGCAGTTCTTC. Translated: CASSLFAADGEQFF. This sequence joins TRBV5-1 and TRBJ2-1; no reliable D call. CDR3 length: 14 residues. Germline CDR1 reads SGHRS; CDR2 reads YFSETQ. The ends were cut back, 1 base at V and 9 bases at J, with 14 bases in the middle.

This clonotype was counted many times. The chain links TRBV5-1 to TRBJ2-5; D is possibly TRBD1 (6 bases). Germline CDR1 and CDR2: SGHRS and YFSETQ. The CDR3 runs to 15 residues. Trimming removed 0 bases from V and 1 base from J, with 10 bases in between. The CDR3 region has the DNA TGCGCCAGCAGCTTGGCGAGGACAGTCCAAGAGACCCAGTACTTC. Translation gives CASSLARTVQETQYF.

This clonotype has more than one count but fewer than ten. This chain links TRBV9 with TRBJ1-2, with D possibly TRBD1 on 6 matching bases. Deletions cut 3 bases from V and 4 bases from J, with 13 bases between. In germline, CDR1 is SGDLS, CDR2 YYNGEE. The CDR3 consists of 14 residues. The CDR3 sequence is CASSALMGAYGYTF. CDR3 DNA sequence: TGTGCCAGCAGCGCCCTGATGGGGGCCTATGGCTACACCTTC.

The chain couples TRBV10-3 to TRBJ2-1; 8 bases fit TRBD2. J was trimmed by 5 bases and V by 7 bases; bases with no gene match: 10. The CDR3 is 15 amino acids. CDR1 is ENHRY and CDR2 is SYGVKD in the germline V gene. CDR3 sequence: CAINKLGLADNEQFF. In DNA, the CDR3 is TGTGCCATCAACAAACTCGGACTAGCAGACAATGAGCAGTTCTTC.

This clonotype came up a few times. The chain is built from TRBV7-9 and TRBJ1-6; a possible D gene is TRBD1 (6 bases). Germline CDR1 reads SEHNR; CDR2 reads FQNEAQ (reference sequence). This CDR3 is built from 14 residues. The germline V and J ends were trimmed by 5 bases and 6 bases, with 11 bases remaining between them. CDR3 region: CASSPTGLNSPLHF. CDR3 in DNA: TGTGCCAGCAGCCCTACAGGGCTTAATTCACCCCTCCACTTT. The variable domain in full, with the rest retrieved from reference TRBV7-9 and TRBJ1-6, is DTGVSQNPRHKITKRGQNVTFRCDPISEHNRLYWYRQTLGQGPEFLTYFQNEAQLEKSRLLSDRFSAERPKGSFSTLEIQRTEQGDSAMYLCASSPTGLNSPLHFGNGTRLTVT.